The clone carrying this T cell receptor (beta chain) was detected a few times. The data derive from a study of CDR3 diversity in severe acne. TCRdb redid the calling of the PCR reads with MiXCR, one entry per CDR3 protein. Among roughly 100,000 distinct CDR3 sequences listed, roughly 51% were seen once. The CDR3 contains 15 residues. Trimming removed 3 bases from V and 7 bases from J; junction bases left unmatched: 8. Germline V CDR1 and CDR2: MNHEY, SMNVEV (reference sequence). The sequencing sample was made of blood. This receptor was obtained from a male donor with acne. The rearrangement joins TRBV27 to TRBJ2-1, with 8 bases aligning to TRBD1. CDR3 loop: CASSFPLTGVNEQFF. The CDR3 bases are TGTGCCAGCAGTTTCCCCTTGACAGGGGTAAATGAGCAGTTCTTC.